This paragraph reports one T cell receptor (beta chain). As originally analysed: Counts of nucleated cells, estimated from reference gene primer amplification, were obtained. TCRdb keeps only in-frame clones here, not all; method: immunoSEQ multiplex PCR. Clonal size and the V and J genes are those of that table, whereas D and trimming came from the DNA. The table includes fewer than 65,000 clones, 80% to 95% detected once. The sample comes from a study of blood T cell repertoires in COVID-19. Background on the study: Whether acute or convalescent, the COVID-19 samples came from the United States, Italy and Spain.

The germline CDR1 and CDR2 sequences are SNHLY and FYNNEI. V was shortened by 6 bases and J by 4 bases, with 16 bases between the two germline ends. The CDR3 has 15 residues. The clonotype was recovered from a man aged 50 or older with acute or convalescent COVID-19. Specimen: peripheral blood. The gene calls are TRBV2 and TRBJ1-3; D is perhaps TRBD1 (6 bases). The CDR3: CASSVTRTGGNTIYF. The CDR3 DNA sequence: TGTGCCAGCAGCGTAACCCGAACAGGGGGAAACACCATATATTTT. The full variable domain, with the rest looked up from reference TRBV2 and TRBJ1-3, is EPEVTQTPSHQVTQMGQEVILRCVPISNHLYFYWYRQILGQKVEFLVSFYNNEISEKSEIFDDQFSVERPDGSNFTLKIRSTKLEDSAMYFCASSVTRTGGNTIYFGEGSWLTVV.